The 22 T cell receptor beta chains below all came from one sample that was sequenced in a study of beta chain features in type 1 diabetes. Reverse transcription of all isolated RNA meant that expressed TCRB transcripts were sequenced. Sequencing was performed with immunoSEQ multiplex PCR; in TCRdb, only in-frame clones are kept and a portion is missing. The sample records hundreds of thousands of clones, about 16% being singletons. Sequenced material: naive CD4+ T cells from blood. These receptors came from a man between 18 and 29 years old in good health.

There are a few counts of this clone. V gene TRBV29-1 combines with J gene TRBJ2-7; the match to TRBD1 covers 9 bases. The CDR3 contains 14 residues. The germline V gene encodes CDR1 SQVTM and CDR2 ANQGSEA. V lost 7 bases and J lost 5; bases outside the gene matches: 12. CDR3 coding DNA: TGCAGCGGCATTAACCGGGACAGGGACGACGAGCAGTACTTC. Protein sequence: CSGINRDRDDEQYF.

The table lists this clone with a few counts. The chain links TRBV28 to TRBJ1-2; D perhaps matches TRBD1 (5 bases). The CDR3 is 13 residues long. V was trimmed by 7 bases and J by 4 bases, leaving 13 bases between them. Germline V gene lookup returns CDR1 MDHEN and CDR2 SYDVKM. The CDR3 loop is CASNEQGAYGYTF. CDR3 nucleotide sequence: TGTGCCAGCAATGAACAAGGGGCCTATGGCTACACCTTC.

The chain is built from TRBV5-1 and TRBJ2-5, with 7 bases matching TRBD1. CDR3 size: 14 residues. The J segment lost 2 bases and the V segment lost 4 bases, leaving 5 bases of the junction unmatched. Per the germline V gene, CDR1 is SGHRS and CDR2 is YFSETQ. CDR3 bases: TGCGCCAGCAGCCCGACAGGGCCTCAAGAGACCCAGTACTTC. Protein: CASSPTGPQETQYF.

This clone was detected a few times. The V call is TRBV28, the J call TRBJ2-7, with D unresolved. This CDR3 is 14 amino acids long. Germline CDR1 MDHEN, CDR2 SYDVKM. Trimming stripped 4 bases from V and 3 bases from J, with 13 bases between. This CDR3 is CASSSSDIRYEQYF. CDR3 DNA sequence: TGTGCCAGCAGTTCTTCCGACATCCGCTACGAGCAGTACTTC.

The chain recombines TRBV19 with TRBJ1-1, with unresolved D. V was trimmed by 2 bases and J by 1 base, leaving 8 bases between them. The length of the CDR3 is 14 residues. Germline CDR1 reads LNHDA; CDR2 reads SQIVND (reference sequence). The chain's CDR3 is CASSIKTSNTEAFF. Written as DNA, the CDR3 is TGTGCCAGTAGTATAAAGACATCGAACACTGAAGCTTTCTTT. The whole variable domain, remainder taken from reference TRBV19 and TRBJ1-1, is DGGITQSPKYLFRKEGQNVTLSCEQNLNHDAMYWYRQDPGQGLRLIYYSQIVNDFQKGDIAEGYSVSREKKESFPLTVTSAQKNPTAFYLCASSIKTSNTEAFFGQGTRLTVV.

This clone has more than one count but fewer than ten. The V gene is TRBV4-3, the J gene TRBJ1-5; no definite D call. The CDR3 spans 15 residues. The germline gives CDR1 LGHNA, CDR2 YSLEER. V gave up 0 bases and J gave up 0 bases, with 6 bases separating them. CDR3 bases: TGCGCCAGCAGCCAAGACGGCGCTAGCAATCAGCCCCAGCATTTT. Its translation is CASSQDGASNQPQHF.

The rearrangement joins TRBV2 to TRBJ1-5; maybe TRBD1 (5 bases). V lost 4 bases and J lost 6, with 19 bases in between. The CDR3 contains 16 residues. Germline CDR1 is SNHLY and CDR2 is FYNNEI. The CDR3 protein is CASSGLSRGGSQPQHF. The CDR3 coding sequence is TGTGCCAGCAGTGGTCTCTCTAGGGGTGGGTCTCAGCCCCAGCATTTT.

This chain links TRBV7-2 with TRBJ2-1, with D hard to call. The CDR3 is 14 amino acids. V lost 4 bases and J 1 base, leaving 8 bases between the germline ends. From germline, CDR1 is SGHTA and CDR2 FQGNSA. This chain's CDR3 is CASSSVGSYNEQFF. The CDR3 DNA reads TGTGCCAGCAGCTCAGTAGGGTCCTACAATGAGCAGTTCTTC.

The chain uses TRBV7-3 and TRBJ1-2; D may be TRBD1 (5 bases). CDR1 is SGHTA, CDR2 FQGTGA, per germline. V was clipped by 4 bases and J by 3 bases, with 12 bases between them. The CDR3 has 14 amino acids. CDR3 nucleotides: TGTGCCAGCAGCTCCTCCGGCAGGGACTATGGCTACACCTTC. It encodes CASSSSGRDYGYTF.

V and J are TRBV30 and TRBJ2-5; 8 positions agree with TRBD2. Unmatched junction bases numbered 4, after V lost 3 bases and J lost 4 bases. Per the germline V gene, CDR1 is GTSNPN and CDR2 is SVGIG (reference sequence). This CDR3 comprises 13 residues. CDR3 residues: CAWSGRGGETQYF. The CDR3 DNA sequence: TGTGCCTGGAGCGGACGGGGGGGAGAGACCCAGTACTTC.

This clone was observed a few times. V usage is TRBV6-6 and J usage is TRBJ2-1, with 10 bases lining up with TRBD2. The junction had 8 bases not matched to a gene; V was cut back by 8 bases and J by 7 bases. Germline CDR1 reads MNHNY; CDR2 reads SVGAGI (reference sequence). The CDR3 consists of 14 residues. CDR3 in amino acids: CASRFTSGKNEQFF. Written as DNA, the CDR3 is TGTGCCAGCCGGTTCACTAGCGGGAAAAATGAGCAGTTCTTC.

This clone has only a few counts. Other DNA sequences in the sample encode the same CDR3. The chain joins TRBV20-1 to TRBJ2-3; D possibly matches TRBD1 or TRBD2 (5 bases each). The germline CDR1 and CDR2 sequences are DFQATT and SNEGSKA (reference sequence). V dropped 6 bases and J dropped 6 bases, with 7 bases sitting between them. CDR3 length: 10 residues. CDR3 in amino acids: CSAGTDTQYF. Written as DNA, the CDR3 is TGCAGTGCCGGGACGGATACGCAGTATTTT.

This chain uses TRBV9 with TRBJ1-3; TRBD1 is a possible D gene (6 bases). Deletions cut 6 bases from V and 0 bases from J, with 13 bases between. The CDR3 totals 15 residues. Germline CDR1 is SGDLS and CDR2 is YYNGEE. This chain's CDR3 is CASTSGGASGNTIYF. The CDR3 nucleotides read TGTGCCAGCACCTCCGGGGGGGCCTCTGGAAACACCATATATTTT.

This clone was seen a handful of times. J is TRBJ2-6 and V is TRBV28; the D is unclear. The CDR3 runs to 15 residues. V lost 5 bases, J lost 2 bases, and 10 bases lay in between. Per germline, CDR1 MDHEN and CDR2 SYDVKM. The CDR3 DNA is TGTGCCAGCAGTCTCGGAGTACCTGGGGCCAACGTCCTGACTTTC. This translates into CASSLGVPGANVLTF.

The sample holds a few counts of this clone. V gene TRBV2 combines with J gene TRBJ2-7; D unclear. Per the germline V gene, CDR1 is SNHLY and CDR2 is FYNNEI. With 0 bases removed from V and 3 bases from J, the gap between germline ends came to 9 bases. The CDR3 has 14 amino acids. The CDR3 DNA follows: TGTGCCAGCAGTGAAGCGATCCTATTCTACGAGCAGTACTTC. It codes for CASSEAILFYEQYF.

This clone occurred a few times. CDR3 in DNA: TGCGCCAGCAGGGGACGAAGGGGACAGGGGCAAAGGGGCGGCTACACCTTC. Translating it yields CASRGRRGQGQRGGYTF. The chain joins TRBV4-3 to TRBJ1-2, with 10 bases aligning to TRBD1. V was pared by 6 bases and J by 8 bases, with 18 bases of the junction left unmatched. The CDR3 extends over 17 amino acids. From germline, CDR1 is LGHNA and CDR2 YSLEER.

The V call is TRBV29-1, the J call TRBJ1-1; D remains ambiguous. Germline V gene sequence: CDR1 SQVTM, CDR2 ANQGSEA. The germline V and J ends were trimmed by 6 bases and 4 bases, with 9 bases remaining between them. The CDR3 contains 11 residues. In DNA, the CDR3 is TGCAGCGTCACGAAGGGCACTGAAGCTTTCTTT. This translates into CSVTKGTEAFF.

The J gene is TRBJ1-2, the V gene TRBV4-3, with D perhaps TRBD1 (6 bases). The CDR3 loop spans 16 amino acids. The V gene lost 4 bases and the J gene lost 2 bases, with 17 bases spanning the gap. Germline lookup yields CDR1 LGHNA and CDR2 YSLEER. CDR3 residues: CASSRVAQGFNYGYTF. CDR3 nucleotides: TGCGCCAGCAGCCGGGTCGCACAGGGTTTCAACTATGGCTACACCTTC.

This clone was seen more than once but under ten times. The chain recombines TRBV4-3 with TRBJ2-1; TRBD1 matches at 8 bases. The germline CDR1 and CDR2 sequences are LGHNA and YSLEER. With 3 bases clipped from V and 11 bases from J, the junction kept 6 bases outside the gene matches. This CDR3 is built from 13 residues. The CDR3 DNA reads TGCGCCAGCAGCCATGGACAGGGTGACAAGCAGTTCTTC. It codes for CASSHGQGDKQFF.

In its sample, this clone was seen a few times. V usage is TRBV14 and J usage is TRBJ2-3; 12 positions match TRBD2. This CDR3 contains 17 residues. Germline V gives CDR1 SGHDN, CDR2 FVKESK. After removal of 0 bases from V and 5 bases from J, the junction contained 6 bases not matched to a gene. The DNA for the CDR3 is TGTGCCAGCAGCCAAGATGGGACTAGCGGGCCGGTAGATACGCAGTATTTT. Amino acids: CASSQDGTSGPVDTQYF.

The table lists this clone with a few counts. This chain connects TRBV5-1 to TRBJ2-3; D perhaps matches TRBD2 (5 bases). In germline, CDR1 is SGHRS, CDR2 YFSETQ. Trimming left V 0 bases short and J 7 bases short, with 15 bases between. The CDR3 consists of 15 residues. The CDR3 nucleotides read TGCGCCAGCAGCTTGGGGTCAGGCGGACTTTATACGCAGTATTTT. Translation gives CASSLGSGGLYTQYF. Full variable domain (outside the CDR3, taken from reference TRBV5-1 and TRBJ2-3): KAGVTQTPRYLIKTRGQQVTLSCSPISGHRSVSWYQQTPGQGLQFLFEYFSETQRNKGNFPGRFSGRQFSNSRSEMNVSTLELGDSALYLCASSLGSGGLYTQYFGPGTRLTVL.

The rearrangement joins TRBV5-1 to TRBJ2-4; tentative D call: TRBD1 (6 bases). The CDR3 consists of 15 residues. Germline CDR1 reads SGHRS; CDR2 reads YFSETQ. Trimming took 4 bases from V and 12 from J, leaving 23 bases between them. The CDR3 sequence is CASSMTTTGRRDQYF. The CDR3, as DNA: TGCGCCAGCAGCATGACCACTACAGGGAGACGAGATCAGTACTTC.